This TCR beta chain was captured in a study of CXCR3-negative and CXCR3-positive naive CD8 T cells. The CDR3 runs to 17 residues. Germline loops: CDR1 PRHDT, CDR2 FYEKMQ (reference sequence). Via 5' RACE with UMI labels, TRB cDNA libraries were prepared. Reanalyzing the 5' RACE reads, TCRdb keeps one entry per CDR3 protein, without DNA. In all, the sample yields about 130,000 distinct CDR3 sequences. The receptor was derived from a human donor in good health. Some clones in this sample may be carry-over from other donors' samples. The specimen sequenced was naive CXCR3- CD8+ T cells from blood. Subset of the sample: CD45RO-CCR7+CD27+CD95- naive CD8+ T cells lacking CXCR3 (TNR3-). The V and J genes are TRBV13 and TRBJ2-7; TCRdb indicates TRBD2, and absent DNA this call remains unverified. The CDR3 region is CASSPPGLAGESYEQYF.